Here is one TCR beta chain with its context. Per the authors' pipeline: It was from reference gene primer amplification that nucleated cell counts were estimated. Profiled with immunoSEQ multiplex PCR; TCRdb holds only in-frame clones, not every one. The V and J calls and the clone size are those of that table, but D and trimming were determined from the DNA. The sample gives some 110,000 clones, roughly 82% of which show up once; approximately 27% is in the top ten. This CDR3 region has 14 residues. From germline, CDR1 is SGHRS and CDR2 YFSETQ. After removal of 5 bases from V and 5 bases from J, the junction contained 8 bases not matched to a gene. This entry comes from a study of blood T cell repertoires in COVID-19.

The origin of this receptor is a man aged 55 to 70 with acute or convalescent COVID-19. V gene TRBV5-1 combines with J gene TRBJ2-3, with TRBD2 identical over 7 bases. Sequencing was performed on peripheral blood. The chain's CDR3 is CASSPLAEGDTQYF. CDR3 sequence (DNA): TGCGCCAGCAGTCCCCTAGCGGAGGGAGATACGCAGTATTTT.